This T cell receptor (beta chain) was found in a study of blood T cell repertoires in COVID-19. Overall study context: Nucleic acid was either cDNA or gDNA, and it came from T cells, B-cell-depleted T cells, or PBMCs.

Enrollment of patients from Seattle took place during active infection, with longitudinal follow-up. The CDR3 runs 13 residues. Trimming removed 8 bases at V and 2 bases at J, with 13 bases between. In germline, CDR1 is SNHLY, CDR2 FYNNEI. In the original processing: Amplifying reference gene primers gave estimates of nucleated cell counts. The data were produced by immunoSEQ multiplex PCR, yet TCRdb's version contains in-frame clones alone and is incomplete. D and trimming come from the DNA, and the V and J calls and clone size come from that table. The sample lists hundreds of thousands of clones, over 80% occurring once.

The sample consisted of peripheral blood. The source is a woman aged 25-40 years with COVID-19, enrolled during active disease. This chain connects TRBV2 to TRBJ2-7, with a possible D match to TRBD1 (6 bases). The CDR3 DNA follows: TGTGCCAGCGGACAGTTGAAAACCTACGAGCAGTACTTC. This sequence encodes CASGQLKTYEQYF.